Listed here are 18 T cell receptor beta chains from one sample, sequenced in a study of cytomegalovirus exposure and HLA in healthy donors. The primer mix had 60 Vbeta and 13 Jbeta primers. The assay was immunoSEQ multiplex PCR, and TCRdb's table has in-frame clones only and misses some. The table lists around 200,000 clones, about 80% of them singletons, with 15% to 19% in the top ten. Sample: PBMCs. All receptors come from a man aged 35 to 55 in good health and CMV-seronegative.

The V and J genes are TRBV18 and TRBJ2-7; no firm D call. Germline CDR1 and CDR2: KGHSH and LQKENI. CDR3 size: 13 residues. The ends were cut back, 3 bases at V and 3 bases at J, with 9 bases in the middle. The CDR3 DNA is TGTGCCAGCTCACCTGCGTCGAGCTACGAGCAGTACTTC. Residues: CASSPASSYEQYF. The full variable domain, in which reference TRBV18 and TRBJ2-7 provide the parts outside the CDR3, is NAGVMQNPRHLVRRRGQEARLRCSPMKGHSHVYWYRQLPEEGLKFMVYLQKENIIDESGMPKERFSAEFPKEGPSILRIQQVVRGDSAAYFCASSPASSYEQYFGPGTRLTVT.

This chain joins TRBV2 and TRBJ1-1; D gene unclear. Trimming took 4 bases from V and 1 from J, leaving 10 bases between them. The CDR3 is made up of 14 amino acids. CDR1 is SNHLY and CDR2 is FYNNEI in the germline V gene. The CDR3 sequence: CASSVAGGNTEAFF. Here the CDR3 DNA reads TGTGCCAGCAGTGTAGCTGGAGGGAACACTGAAGCTTTCTTT.

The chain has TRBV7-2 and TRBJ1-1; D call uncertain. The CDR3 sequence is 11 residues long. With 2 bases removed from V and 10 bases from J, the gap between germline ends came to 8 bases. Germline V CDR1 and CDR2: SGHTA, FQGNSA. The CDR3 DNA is TGTGCCAGCAGCTTATTTGCGGGAGCTTTCTTT. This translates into CASSLFAGAFF.

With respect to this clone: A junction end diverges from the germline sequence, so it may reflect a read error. CDR3 in amino acids: CASSYPTSGRVNTGELSF. DNA of the CDR3: TGTGCCAGCAGCTACCCGACTAGCGGGAGGGTGAACACCGGGGAGCTGTCTTTT. The V call is TRBV7-8, the J call TRBJ2-2, with TRBD2 identical over 14 bases. Germline V gives CDR1 SGHVS, CDR2 FQNEAQ. The CDR3 sequence is 18 residues long.

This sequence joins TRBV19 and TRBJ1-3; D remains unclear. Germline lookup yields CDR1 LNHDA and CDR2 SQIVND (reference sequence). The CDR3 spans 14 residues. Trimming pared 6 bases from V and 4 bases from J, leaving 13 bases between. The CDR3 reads CASRETGRGNTIYF. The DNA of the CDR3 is TGTGCCAGTAGGGAGACCGGGAGGGGAAACACCATATATTTT.

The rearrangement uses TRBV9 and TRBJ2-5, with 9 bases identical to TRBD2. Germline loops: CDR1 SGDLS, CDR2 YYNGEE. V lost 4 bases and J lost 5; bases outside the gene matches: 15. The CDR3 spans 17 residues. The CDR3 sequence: CASSPPVGGGARETQYF. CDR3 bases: TGTGCCAGCAGCCCACCGGTGGGCGGGGGGGCCCGGGAGACCCAGTACTTC. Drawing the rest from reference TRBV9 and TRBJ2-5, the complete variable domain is DSGVTQTPKHLITATGQRVTLRCSPRSGDLSVYWYQQSLDQGLQFLIQYYNGEERAKGNILERFSAQQFPDLHSELNLSSLELGDSALYFCASSPPVGGGARETQYFGPGTRLLVL.

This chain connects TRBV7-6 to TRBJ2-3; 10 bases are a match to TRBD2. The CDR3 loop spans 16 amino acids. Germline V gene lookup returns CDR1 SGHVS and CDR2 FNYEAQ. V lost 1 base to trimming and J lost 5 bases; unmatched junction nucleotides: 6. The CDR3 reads CASSLVPAGGGDTQYF. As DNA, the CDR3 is TGTGCCAGCAGCTTAGTCCCAGCGGGGGGGGGAGATACGCAGTATTTT.

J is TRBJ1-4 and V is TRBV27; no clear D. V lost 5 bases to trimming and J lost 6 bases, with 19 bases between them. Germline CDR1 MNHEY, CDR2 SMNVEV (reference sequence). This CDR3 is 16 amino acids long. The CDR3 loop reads CASSPPTGRADEKLFF. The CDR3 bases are TGTGCCAGCAGTCCGCCCACCGGGAGGGCCGATGAAAAACTGTTTTTT.

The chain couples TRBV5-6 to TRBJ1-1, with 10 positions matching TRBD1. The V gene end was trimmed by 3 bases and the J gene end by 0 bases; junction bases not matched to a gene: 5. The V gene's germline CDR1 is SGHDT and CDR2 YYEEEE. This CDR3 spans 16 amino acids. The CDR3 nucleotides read TGTGCCAGCAGCTCTGGGACAGGGGCAATGAACACTGAAGCTTTCTTT. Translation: CASSSGTGAMNTEAFF.

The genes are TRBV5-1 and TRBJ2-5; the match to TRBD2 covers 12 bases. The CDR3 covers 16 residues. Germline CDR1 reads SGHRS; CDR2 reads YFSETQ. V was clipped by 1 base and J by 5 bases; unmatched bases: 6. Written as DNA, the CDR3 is TGCGCCAGCAGCTTGCGGACTAGCGGGACGGCCGAGACCCAGTACTTC. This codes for CASSLRTSGTAETQYF. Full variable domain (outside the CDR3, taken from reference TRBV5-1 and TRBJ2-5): KAGVTQTPRYLIKTRGQQVTLSCSPISGHRSVSWYQQTPGQGLQFLFEYFSETQRNKGNFPGRFSGRQFSNSRSEMNVSTLELGDSALYLCASSLRTSGTAETQYFGPGTRLLVL.

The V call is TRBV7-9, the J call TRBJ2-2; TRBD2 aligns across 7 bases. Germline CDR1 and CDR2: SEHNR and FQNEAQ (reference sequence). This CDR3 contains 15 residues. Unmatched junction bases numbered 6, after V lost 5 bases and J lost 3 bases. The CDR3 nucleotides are TGTGCCAGCAGCCGGGGGAGCGGGGACACCGGGGAGCTGTTTTTT. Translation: CASSRGSGDTGELFF.

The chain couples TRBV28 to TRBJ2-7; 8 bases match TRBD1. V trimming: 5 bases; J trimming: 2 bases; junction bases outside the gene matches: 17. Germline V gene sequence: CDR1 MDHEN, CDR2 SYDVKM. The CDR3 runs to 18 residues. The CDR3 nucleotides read TGTGCCAGCAGTACTCGGGACAGGTATTTCCCCCAAACCTACGAGCAGTACTTC. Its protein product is CASSTRDRYFPQTYEQYF. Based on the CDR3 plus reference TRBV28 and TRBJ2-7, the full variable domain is DVKVTQSSRYLVKRTGEKVFLECVQDMDHENMFWYRQDPGLGLRLIYFSYDVKMKEKGDIPEGYSVSREKKERFSLILESASTNQTSMYLCASSTRDRYFPQTYEQYFGPGTRLTVT.

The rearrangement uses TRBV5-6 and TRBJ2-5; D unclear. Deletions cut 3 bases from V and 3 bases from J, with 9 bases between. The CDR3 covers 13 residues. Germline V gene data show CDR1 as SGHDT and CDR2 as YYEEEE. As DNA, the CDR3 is TGTGCCAGCAGCTCTACTAAAAAAGAGACCCAGTACTTC. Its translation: CASSSTKKETQYF.

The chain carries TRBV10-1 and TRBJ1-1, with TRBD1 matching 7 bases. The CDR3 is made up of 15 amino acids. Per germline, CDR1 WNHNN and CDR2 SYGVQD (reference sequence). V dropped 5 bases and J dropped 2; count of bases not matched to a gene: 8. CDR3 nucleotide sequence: TGCGCCAGCAGTTCCTCCAGGGACAGCAACACTGAAGCTTTCTTT. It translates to CASSSSRDSNTEAFF.

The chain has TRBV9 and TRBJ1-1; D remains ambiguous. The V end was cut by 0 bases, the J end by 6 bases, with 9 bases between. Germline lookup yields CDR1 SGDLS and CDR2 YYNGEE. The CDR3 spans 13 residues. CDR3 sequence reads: CASSVGGSSEAFF. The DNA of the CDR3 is TGTGCCAGCAGCGTAGGAGGTAGCTCTGAAGCTTTCTTT.

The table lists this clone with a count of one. The CDR3 DNA follows: TGTGCCAGTAGTATGTTCGGAACTAGTCATGAGCAGTTCTTC. Its protein is CASSMFGTSHEQFF. This chain connects TRBV19 to TRBJ2-1; weak D call: TRBD2 (5 bases). The CDR3 runs to 14 residues. V was pared by 3 bases and J by 8 bases, with 14 bases between. Germline CDR1 reads LNHDA; CDR2 reads SQIVND (reference sequence).

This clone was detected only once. The CDR3 nucleotides are TGTGCCAGCCAGGACAGGGGGGACACCGGGGAGCTGTTTTTT. Translation: CASQDRGDTGELFF. The gene calls are TRBV9 and TRBJ2-2; 10 nucleotides agree with TRBD1. The CDR3 loop spans 14 amino acids. The V gene end was trimmed by 7 bases and the J gene end by 3 bases; junction bases not matched to a gene: 3. The V gene's germline CDR1 is SGDLS and CDR2 YYNGEE.

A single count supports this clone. The CDR3 DNA is TGTGCCAGCAGTCATACAGGGGGCAGTGAAAAACTGTTTTTT. This gives the protein CASSHTGGSEKLFF. The V and J genes are TRBV14 and TRBJ1-4; 9 bases align to TRBD1. This CDR3 comprises 14 residues. Germline V gene data show CDR1 as SGHDN and CDR2 as FVKESK. Trimming took 6 bases from V and 7 from J; bases not matched to a gene: 6.